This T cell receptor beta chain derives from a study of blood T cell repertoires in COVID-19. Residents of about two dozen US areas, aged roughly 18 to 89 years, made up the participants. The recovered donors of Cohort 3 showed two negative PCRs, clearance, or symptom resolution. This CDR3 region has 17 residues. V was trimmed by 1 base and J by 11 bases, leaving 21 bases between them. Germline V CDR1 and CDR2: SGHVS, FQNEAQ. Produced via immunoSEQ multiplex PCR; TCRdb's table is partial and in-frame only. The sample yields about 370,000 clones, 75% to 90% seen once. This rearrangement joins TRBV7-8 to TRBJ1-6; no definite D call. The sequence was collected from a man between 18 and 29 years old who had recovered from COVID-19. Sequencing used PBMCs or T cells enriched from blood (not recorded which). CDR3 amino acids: CASSLGSGSPSRTPLHF. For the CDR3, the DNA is TGTGCCAGCAGCTTAGGCTCGGGGTCACCTTCTCGTACACCCCTCCACTTT.